This passage covers 20 T cell receptor beta chains from one sample sequenced in a study of T-cell reconstitution after alpha-beta-depleted transplantation in children. TCRbeta library preparation incorporated unique molecular identifiers. TCRdb re-derived calls from the PCR reads in MiXCR, one entry per CDR3 protein. The table has around 370,000 distinct CDR3 sequences, 9% to 12% seen once. The source was PBMCs from the stem cell graft donor, collected from the stem cell graft. These receptors came from a human donor who donated a stem cell graft to a child with acute lymphoblastic leukemia.

This clonotype was seen a handful of times. V gene TRBV30 combines with J gene TRBJ1-2; 7 bases are a match to TRBD1. Trimming took 2 bases from V and 2 from J; bases not matched to a gene: 2. CDR1 and CDR2 from the germline V gene are GTSNPN and SVGIG (reference sequence). The CDR3 covers 13 residues. This chain's CDR3 is CAWSRQGNYGYTF. DNA for the CDR3: TGTGCCTGGAGTAGACAGGGAAACTATGGCTACACCTTC.

This clonotype was counted many times. CDR3 DNA sequence: TGTGCCAGCAGCTCGAACACCGGGGAGCTGTTTTTT. Translated, it gives CASSSNTGELFF. The chain recombines TRBV11-1 with TRBJ2-2; D remains ambiguous. Trimming stripped 4 bases from V and 0 bases from J, with 0 bases between. Germline V gives CDR1 SGHAT, CDR2 FQDESV (reference sequence). This CDR3 region has 12 residues.

The chain links TRBV6-2 or TRBV6-3 to TRBJ2-5, with D uncertain. The CDR3 extends over 13 amino acids. V dropped 2 bases and J dropped 5 bases, with 9 bases sitting between them. Germline assignment: CDR1 MNHEY and CDR2 SVGEGT. CDR3 coding DNA: TGTGCCAGCAGTTACAAACCAGAGGAGACCCAGTACTTC. Protein sequence: CASSYKPEETQYF.

This clonotype has ten or more counts. This chain joins TRBV3-1 and TRBJ2-3; no reliable D call. Trimming stripped 1 base from V and 5 bases from J, with 10 bases between. Germline CDR1 and CDR2: LGHDT and YNNKEL (reference sequence). The CDR3 sequence is 14 residues long. The CDR3 loop reads CASSQGDLGDTQYF. CDR3 coding DNA: TGTGCCAGCAGCCAAGGAGATCTCGGAGATACGCAGTATTTT.

J is TRBJ2-7 and V is TRBV10-3, with 7 bases identical to TRBD2. The CDR3 is made up of 17 amino acids. CDR1 ENHRY and CDR2 SYGVKD come from the germline V gene. The trim removed 4 bases at V and 3 bases at J, leaving 15 bases unmatched. The CDR3 region is CAISGGPERDSLYEQYF. CDR3 nucleotide sequence: TGTGCCATCAGTGGGGGCCCTGAGCGGGACTCCCTCTACGAGCAGTACTTC.

This clonotype was counted ten times or more. The chain is built from TRBV29-1 and TRBJ2-5, with 8 bases aligning to TRBD1. After removal of 8 bases from V and 4 bases from J, the junction contained 12 bases not matched to a gene. Germline V CDR1 and CDR2: SQVTM, ANQGSEA. The CDR3 sequence is 14 residues long. CDR3 nucleotide sequence: TGCAGCCTTAGGGACAGGAGAATCGGAGAGACCCAGTACTTC. Translation: CSLRDRRIGETQYF.

This clonotype was observed a handful of times. This sequence joins TRBV4-1 and TRBJ2-3, with 7 bases that match TRBD2. CDR1 MGHRA and CDR2 YSYEKL come from the germline V gene. The J segment lost 3 bases and the V segment lost 0 bases, leaving 9 bases of the junction unmatched. The CDR3 totals 17 residues. The CDR3 coding sequence is TGCGCCAGCAGCCAAGATTGGGGGGGAGGGGCAACAGATACGCAGTATTTT. It encodes CASSQDWGGGATDTQYF.

The V and J genes are TRBV20-1 and TRBJ2-1; 7 bases line up with TRBD1. Germline-derived CDR1 and CDR2 are DFQATT and SNEGSKA (reference sequence). The CDR3 spans 15 residues. With V trimmed by 4 bases and J by 6 bases, 12 bases remained unmatched. The CDR3 DNA reads as TGCAGTGCTACAGATAGGGGGCCCTACGGCAATGAGCAGTTCTTC. Amino acid sequence: CSATDRGPYGNEQFF.

This clonotype has a handful of counts. This chain connects TRBV4-2 to TRBJ2-1; 10 nucleotides line up with TRBD2. V shed 1 base, J shed 9 bases, and the junction held 6 bases outside the gene matches. The germline gives CDR1 LGHNA, CDR2 YNFKEQ. There are 15 residues in the CDR3. The DNA of the CDR3 is TGTGCCAGCAGCCAAGTAGCGGGAGGCCGGGGTGAGCAGTTCTTC. Translated: CASSQVAGGRGEQFF.

The V call is TRBV7-2, the J call TRBJ2-1, with 10 bases matching TRBD2. V lost 4 bases, J lost 5 bases, and 8 bases stayed unmatched. CDR1 is SGHTA and CDR2 is FQGNSA in the germline V gene. The length of the CDR3 is 16 residues. CDR3: CASSSTLAGVHNEQFF. The CDR3 DNA is TGTGCCAGCAGCTCCACTCTAGCGGGAGTACACAATGAGCAGTTCTTC.

This clonotype was detected many times. The genes are TRBV5-1 and TRBJ2-5; TRBD2 might be the D (6 bases). This CDR3 has 14 amino acids. Between the trimmed V and J ends, which lost 9 bases and 1 base, there was a span of 16 bases. Germline assignment: CDR1 SGHRS and CDR2 YFSETQ. CDR3 sequence reads: CATRTGSVQETQYF. The CDR3, as DNA: TGCGCCACCCGGACCGGGAGCGTCCAAGAGACCCAGTACTTC.

The rearrangement joins TRBV7-2 to TRBJ1-4; 7 nucleotides line up with TRBD1. This CDR3 is 15 amino acids long. Trimming took 5 bases from V and 4 from J; bases not matched to a gene: 7. The germline V gene has CDR1 SGHTA and CDR2 FQGNSA. The CDR3: CASSTQTGLNEKLFF. CDR3 nucleotides: TGTGCCAGCAGCACCCAGACAGGGCTTAATGAAAAACTGTTTTTT.

This clonotype was seen a few times. The chain links TRBV27 to TRBJ2-2; no firm D call. Germline-derived CDR1 and CDR2 are MNHEY and SMNVEV (reference sequence). The CDR3 sequence is 15 residues long. Trimming cost V 3 bases and J 4 bases, with 12 bases left between them. For the CDR3, the DNA is TGTGCCAGCAGTTTTCGGCGGCTTGGCACCGGGGAGCTGTTTTTT. It translates to CASSFRRLGTGELFF.

The chain carries TRBV7-8 and TRBJ2-1; D unresolved. This CDR3 has 15 residues. Germline V gene lookup returns CDR1 SGHVS and CDR2 FQNEAQ. Trimming took 4 bases from V and 2 from J, leaving 12 bases between them. The CDR3 reads CASSSLGRTYNEQFF. DNA for the CDR3: TGTGCCAGCAGCTCTCTAGGGCGAACCTACAATGAGCAGTTCTTC.

This clonotype has a count of ten or more. The CDR3 is CASSSGQGARETQYF. The CDR3 nucleotides are TGCGCCAGCAGTTCGGGACAGGGGGCACGGGAGACCCAGTACTTC. The chain combines TRBV5-1 with TRBJ2-5; TRBD1 matches 12 bases. Trimming took 5 bases from V and 5 from J; bases not matched to a gene: 7. CDR1 and CDR2 from the germline V gene are SGHRS and YFSETQ. The CDR3 sequence is 15 residues long.

Notes on this clonotype: With a much larger clone just one base away, this may be a read error. This CDR3 reads CASSLGHSDYKQYF. The CDR3 coding sequence is TGCGCCAGCAGCTTGGGGCACTCGGACTACAAGCAGTACTTC. The chain couples TRBV5-1 to TRBJ2-7; a weak D match, TRBD2 (6 bases). The CDR3 consists of 14 residues. The germline V gene has CDR1 SGHRS and CDR2 YFSETQ.

The genes are TRBV20-1 and TRBJ2-3; 9 positions match TRBD2. The J segment lost 3 bases and the V segment lost 6 bases, leaving 13 bases of the junction unmatched. This CDR3 spans 16 amino acids. Germline CDR1 reads DFQATT; CDR2 reads SNEGSKA (reference sequence). Here the CDR3 reads CSARRLSGSWTDTQYF. CDR3 coding DNA: TGCAGTGCGAGGAGACTTAGCGGGAGTTGGACAGATACGCAGTATTTT.

This clonotype was seen only a few times. V usage is TRBV27 and J usage is TRBJ1-1; possibly TRBD1 for D (5 bases). Germline CDR1 and CDR2: MNHEY and SMNVEV (reference sequence). V was clipped by 4 bases and J by 7 bases, with 16 bases between them. The length of the CDR3 is 14 residues. This chain's CDR3 is CASSYLMEGSEAFF. CDR3 DNA sequence: TGTGCCAGCAGTTATCTCATGGAGGGGAGTGAAGCTTTCTTT.

This clonotype was observed a few times. The chain is built from TRBV27 and TRBJ1-1; 9 nucleotides match TRBD1. This CDR3 contains 13 residues. From germline, CDR1 is MNHEY and CDR2 SMNVEV (reference sequence). Germline trimming cut 6 bases from V and 11 bases from J; bases unmatched to any gene: 10. This CDR3 reads CASSQQGASGAFF. The CDR3 DNA reads TGTGCCAGCAGCCAACAGGGGGCCTCGGGGGCTTTCTTT.

V gene TRBV27 combines with J gene TRBJ1-1, with TRBD1 matching 10 bases. The CDR3 contains 16 residues. The germline gives CDR1 MNHEY, CDR2 SMNVEV (reference sequence). V gave up 3 bases and J gave up 1 base; unmatched junction bases: 5. The CDR3 DNA follows: TGTGCCAGCAGTTTGGACAGGGGGTATGGGAACACTGAAGCTTTCTTT. Its translation is CASSLDRGYGNTEAFF.